This TCR beta chain came from a study of Graves' ophthalmopathy and Graves' hyperthyroidism. Other autoimmune diseases, uncontrolled infections, pregnancy or lactation led to the exclusion of patients. Using RNA transcripts, the TCR beta CDR3 regions were amplified. HTBI primers were used in a first-round RT-PCR, which preceded a second-round multiplex PCR. In TCRdb, the multiplex PCR reads were re-called with MiXCR into one record per CDR3 protein. The sample contains 580,000 or so distinct CDR3 sequences, under 40% of which appear only once. The CDR3 runs to 13 residues. V was cut by 8 bases and J by 4 bases, with 15 bases left in between. CDR1 SQVTM and CDR2 ANQGSEA come from the germline V gene.

The material sequenced was peripheral blood or thyroid tissue (not recorded which). The TCR comes from an adult man with Graves' hyperthyroidism. The J gene is TRBJ1-5, the V gene TRBV29-1; perhaps TRBD1 as D (6 bases). CDR3 sequence reads: CSLVPGANQPQHF. DNA of the CDR3: TGCAGCTTAGTTCCGGGGGCGAATCAGCCCCAGCATTTT.